This T cell receptor beta chain stems from a study of a mutant IDH1 vaccine in newly diagnosed glioma. Study context: Vaccinations were initiated 4-6 weeks following radiotherapy alone, or were given together with temozolomide cycles. Among treated patients, around 60% were male and 37.5% female, and mean age was roughly 40 years. Prior therapy was radiotherapy, temozolomide, or both; most received both. Overall study results and limits: The study observed vaccine-induced immune responses in 90% to 95% of patients.

The junction had 11 bases not matched to a gene; V was cut back by 3 bases and J by 0 bases. CDR3 size: 18 residues. Germline CDR1 and CDR2: MGHDK and SYGVNS. Time point denoted: week 23, last vaccination. The study gave 300 ug of mutant IDH1 20-mer peptide per vaccine dose, with topical imiquimod. In regard to this clone: The antigen is undetermined.

Produced via immunoSEQ multiplex PCR; TCRdb's table is partial and in-frame only. The sample shows tens of thousands of clones, approximately 85% of them seen only once. Sequenced material: PBMCs, taken from a glioma patient whose treatment included an IDH1 peptide vaccine. The receptor was isolated from a man aged 25-45 years with glioma. Some clones in this sample may be carry-over from other donors' samples. The V call is TRBV25-1, the J call TRBJ2-3; the match to TRBD2 covers 8 bases. CDR3 DNA sequence: TGTGCCAGCAGTGAGGGCGCGGGGGGACGGCCGAGCACAGATACGCAGTATTTT. Translating it yields CASSEGAGGRPSTDTQYF.